This T cell receptor beta chain was observed in a study of T cells in narcolepsy. Points from the study as a whole: Blood of same and different patients, but not healthy controls, reportedly held recurring autoreactive clonotypes. Some memory CD4+ repertoires had no autoreactive clone sequences.

Generated by immunoSEQ multiplex PCR, the TCRdb table keeps only in-frame clones and is missing some. The sample yields over 25,000 clones, 79% seen once. CDR1 and CDR2 from the germline V gene are SGHRS and YFSETQ. The CDR3 has 14 residues if both end residues are counted. This clone was counted a few times. Its antigen is not known. The limits of the CDR3 on the DNA are not certain, so only TCRdb's listed CDR3 is given. Sequencing was performed on memory (CD45RA-) CD4+ T cells from blood. V and J are TRBV5-1 and TRBJ1-1. The clonotype comes from a human donor in good health. CDR3 sequence: CASSTSRGQTEAFF.